The 18 T cell receptor beta chains below come from one sample, sequenced in a study of graft-versus-host responses after intestinal transplantation (TCRdb year 2021). The sample's time point label, decoded: cells obtained before transplantation from donor or recipient. No antigens are known for them. Library preparation was by the immunoSEQ multiplex PCR assay. The table was pulled from immuneACCESS by TCRdb, which kept in-frame rearrangements only. Such tables lose some clones; where checked, under half of the loss comes from unresolved V genes, and the rest has no known cause. This sample is represented by approximately 79,000 clones; roughly 80% of them were singletons. Of the sample, 0.65% to 0.95% falls within the top ten clones. The sequences come from unstimulated CD4+ T cells sorted from spleen or lymph node cells, collected before intestinal transplant. The receptors were gathered from a human donor who received an intestinal transplant.

Here the CDR3 DNA reads TGTGCCAGCAGCCAAGAACTAGCGGGGGGACGGAGTCAAGAGACCCAGTACTTC. Encoded protein: CASSQELAGGRSQETQYF. The rearrangement links TRBV4-2 to TRBJ2-5; 12 bases are shared with TRBD2. Looked up from germline, CDR1 is LGHNA and CDR2 is YNFKEQ. V was clipped by 0 bases and J by 2 bases; unmatched bases: 7. This CDR3 is built from 18 residues.

The V and J genes are TRBV29-1 and TRBJ2-7; 12 nucleotides agree with TRBD1. Germline V gene data show CDR1 as SQVTM and CDR2 as ANQGSEA. Losses at the gene ends were 6 bases for V and 2 bases for J; bases not matched to a gene: 2. This CDR3 spans 13 amino acids. The CDR3 region is CSVRDRGPYEQYF. DNA of the CDR3: TGCAGCGTAAGGGACAGGGGGCCCTACGAGCAGTACTTC.

The chain couples TRBV5-6 to TRBJ2-1, with D hard to call. V lost 6 bases, J lost 8 bases, and 21 bases lay in between. The germline V gene has CDR1 SGHDT and CDR2 YYEEEE. The CDR3 consists of 15 residues. The CDR3 DNA follows: TGTGCCAGCACCCTCCGGAGAAGGAAGCGCGATGAGCAGTTCTTC. It is translated as CASTLRRRKRDEQFF.

The chain uses TRBV6-1 and TRBJ1-1; 8 nucleotides agree with TRBD1. The CDR3 runs to 14 residues. Germline values: CDR1 MNHNS, CDR2 SASEGT. The trim removed 8 bases at V and 0 bases at J, leaving 5 bases unmatched. CDR3 sequence reads: CASLRDRLNTEAFF. CDR3 coding DNA: TGTGCCAGCCTACGGGACAGGTTGAACACTGAAGCTTTCTTT.

This chain joins TRBV5-6 and TRBJ1-5; 7 positions match TRBD1. This CDR3 has 17 residues. V lost 2 bases and J lost 0; bases outside the gene matches: 8. The V gene's germline CDR1 is SGHDT and CDR2 YYEEEE. For the CDR3, the DNA is TGTGCCAGCAGCTTAACCAAGGGGGCTTATAGCAATCAGCCCCAGCATTTT. This translates into CASSLTKGAYSNQPQHF.

The chain uses TRBV6-1 and TRBJ2-3; TRBD1 aligns across 8 bases. Losses at the gene ends were 4 bases for V and 3 bases for J; bases not matched to a gene: 9. CDR1 MNHNS and CDR2 SASEGT come from the germline V gene. The CDR3 totals 16 residues. CDR3 sequence reads: CASSVGGDRRTDTQYF. CDR3 nucleotides: TGTGCCAGCAGTGTAGGTGGGGACAGGAGAACAGATACGCAGTATTTT.

This rearrangement joins TRBV15 to TRBJ1-2; 7 bases are shared with TRBD1. Germline-derived CDR1 and CDR2 are LNHNV and YYDKDF (reference sequence). V gave up 1 base and J gave up 11 bases; unmatched junction bases: 16. The CDR3 runs 16 residues. As DNA, the CDR3 is TGTGCCACCAGCAGAGGGGGGGTACAGGGGCGCAACAAGTACACCTTC. This encodes CATSRGGVQGRNKYTF.

This rearrangement joins TRBV7-6 to TRBJ2-7; TRBD1 matches 8 bases. From germline, CDR1 is SGHVS and CDR2 FNYEAQ. This CDR3 spans 16 amino acids. Unmatched junction bases numbered 9, after V lost 3 bases and J lost 2 bases. The CDR3 spells CASSFPPGQATYEQYF. CDR3 sequence (DNA): TGTGCCAGCAGCTTCCCCCCGGGACAGGCGACCTACGAGCAGTACTTC.

The chain couples TRBV4-1 to TRBJ2-3; 9 positions agree with TRBD2. The junction had 12 bases not matched to a gene; V was cut back by 4 bases and J by 4 bases. In germline, CDR1 is MGHRA, CDR2 YSYEKL. The CDR3 totals 17 residues. The CDR3 DNA reads TGCGCCAGCAGCCGAGCCATCACGACTAGCGGTCCAGATACGCAGTATTTT. It is translated as CASSRAITTSGPDTQYF.

The CDR3 region is CASSLTGGHQPQHF. The CDR3, as DNA: TGTGCCAGCAGCTTGACAGGGGGCCATCAGCCCCAGCATTTT. This chain uses TRBV7-8 with TRBJ1-5, with 10 bases that match TRBD1. The V gene end was trimmed by 3 bases and the J gene end by 5 bases; junction bases not matched to a gene: 1. This CDR3 spans 14 amino acids. The germline V gene encodes CDR1 SGHVS and CDR2 FQNEAQ.

This chain uses TRBV2 with TRBJ1-3; D is unclear. This CDR3 is built from 15 residues. Germline assignment: CDR1 SNHLY and CDR2 FYNNEI. V lost 4 bases and J 4 bases, leaving 14 bases between the germline ends. The CDR3 is CASSVAQAKGNTIYF. In DNA form, the CDR3 reads TGTGCCAGCAGTGTCGCGCAGGCGAAGGGAAACACCATATATTTT.

J is TRBJ2-7 and V is TRBV28, with TRBD2 as a possible D gene (6 bases). The CDR3 contains 15 residues. Germline-derived CDR1 and CDR2 are MDHEN and SYDVKM. V lost 2 bases, J lost 2 bases, and 13 bases lay in between. CDR3 sequence: CASSLGGSKTYEQYF. CDR3 bases: TGTGCCAGCAGTTTAGGAGGGTCAAAGACCTACGAGCAGTACTTC.

The V call is TRBV10-3, the J call TRBJ2-1; tentatively, D is TRBD1 (5 bases). This CDR3 is 16 amino acids long. The V end lost 4 bases, the J end lost 5 bases, and 18 bases lay between the germline ends. Germline V gene data show CDR1 as ENHRY and CDR2 as SYGVKD. In DNA form, the CDR3 reads TGTGCCATCAGTGGAAGGGGTATTGGCTGGGACAATGAGCAGTTCTTC. This codes for CAISGRGIGWDNEQFF.

The gene calls are TRBV7-3 and TRBJ2-7; 7 bases are a match to TRBD1. J was trimmed by 2 bases and V by 5 bases; bases with no gene match: 6. Germline V gene data show CDR1 as SGHTA and CDR2 as FQGTGA. The CDR3 loop spans 14 amino acids. CDR3 in DNA: TGTGCCAGCAGCCCCGGGACAGACCCCTACGAGCAGTACTTC. It is translated as CASSPGTDPYEQYF.

This clone was observed a handful of times. The rearrangement links TRBV18 to TRBJ2-1; 14 bases are a match to TRBD2. The J segment lost 5 bases and the V segment lost 6 bases, leaving 3 bases of the junction unmatched. Germline loops: CDR1 KGHSH, CDR2 LQKENI. There are 15 residues in the CDR3. The CDR3 sequence is CASSRGLAGDNEQFF. The CDR3 coding sequence is TGTGCCAGCTCCCGGGGACTAGCGGGAGACAATGAGCAGTTCTTC.

This chain links TRBV5-1 with TRBJ2-5; 7 bases are a match to TRBD2. This CDR3 contains 15 residues. V shed 0 bases and J 1 base; nucleotides not matched to a gene: 3. CDR1 is SGHRS, CDR2 YFSETQ, per germline. The CDR3 reads CASSLGLASQETQYF. The CDR3 nucleotides read TGCGCCAGCAGCTTGGGACTAGCCAGCCAAGAGACCCAGTACTTC.

DNA of the CDR3: TGTGCCAGCAGCTTGGCGGACAGATACCAAGAGACCCAGTACTTC. It specifies CASSLADRYQETQYF. The gene calls are TRBV5-4 and TRBJ2-5, with TRBD1 as a possible D gene (6 bases). CDR3 size: 15 residues. V lost 0 bases and J 0 bases, leaving 9 bases between the germline ends. Per germline, CDR1 SGHNT and CDR2 YYREEE (reference sequence).

V is TRBV5-4 and J is TRBJ2-2, with 9 bases matching TRBD2. V was pared by 4 bases and J by 7 bases, with 8 bases of the junction left unmatched. Germline CDR1 reads SGHNT; CDR2 reads YYREEE (reference sequence). The CDR3 totals 15 residues. The CDR3 DNA reads TGTGCCAGCAGCCCCGCGGGGGGGCAGGTCGGGGAGCTGTTTTTT. Protein product: CASSPAGGQVGELFF.